This T cell receptor beta chain was recorded in a study of blood T cell repertoires in COVID-19. Study-level background: Acute and convalescent COVID-19 samples came from the United States, Italy and Spain.

In the authors' workflow: Estimation of nucleated cell counts was performed using reference gene primer amplification. Produced via immunoSEQ multiplex PCR; TCRdb's table is partial and in-frame only. The D gene and trimming were derived from the DNA, and the V and J assignments and clone size from that table. Of approximately 59,000 clones in the sample, roughly 81% are singletons; the top ten hold around a sixth. CDR3 length: 14 amino acids. V lost 0 bases, J lost 7 bases, and 10 bases lay in between. Germline CDR1 LGHNA, CDR2 YNFKEQ. V usage is TRBV4-2 and J usage is TRBJ2-1, with D possibly being TRBD2 (5 bases). The receptor comes from a man older than 75 with acute or convalescent COVID-19. Sequencing was carried out using peripheral blood. CDR3 residues: CASSQDRGSNEQFF. The CDR3 DNA sequence: TGTGCCAGCAGCCAAGACCGTGGGAGTAATGAGCAGTTCTTC.